This is a list of T cell receptor beta chains from one sample in a study of T cell responses to AZD1222 COVID-19 vaccine. Assay: immunoSEQ multiplex PCR; the TCRdb copy retains only in-frame clones and omits some. The table includes 140,000 or so clones, around nine tenths detected once. This sample comprised peripheral blood, obtained on day 0 of AZD1222 vaccination. These receptors all come from an adult in good health. CDR3s include the opening cysteine and the closing phenylalanine or tryptophan. A D gene is named only where the DNA matches it firmly. Some rows mark clone size as missing; the rest say once, few, many or name a class of expanded clone.

d_gene: NA
v_gene: TRBV15
j_gene: TRBJ1-6
abundance: NA
CDR3aa: CATSRDRDYNSPLHF
CDR3nt: TGTGCCACCAGCAGAGACAGGGATTATAATTCACCCCTCCACTTT

d_gene: NA
v_gene: TRBV7-2
j_gene: TRBJ2-7
abundance: NA
CDR3aa: CASSLSGINYEQYF
CDR3nt: TGTGCCAGCAGCTTATCCGGGATTAACTACGAGCAGTACTTC

d_gene: NA
v_gene: TRBV7-9
j_gene: TRBJ2-7
abundance: NA
CDR3aa: CASSPSPYEQYF
CDR3nt: TGTGCCAGCAGCCCCAGTCCCTACGAGCAGTACTTC

d_gene: NA
v_gene: TRBV7-9
j_gene: TRBJ2-3
abundance: NA
CDR3aa: CASSLGGRSTDTQYF
CDR3nt: TGTGCCAGCAGCTTAGGGGGGCGAAGCACAGATACGCAGTATTTT

d_gene: NA
v_gene: TRBV29-1
j_gene: TRBJ1-5
abundance: NA
CDR3aa: CSVSQGSLDQPQHF
CDR3nt: TGCAGCGTGTCACAGGGAAGTCTGGATCAGCCCCAGCATTTT

d_gene: TRBD1
v_gene: TRBV9
j_gene: TRBJ2-7
abundance: NA
CDR3aa: CASSDSGGYEQYF
CDR3nt: TGTGCCAGCAGCGACTCAGGGGGCTACGAGCAGTACTTC

d_gene: NA
v_gene: TRBV7-2
j_gene: TRBJ1-5
abundance: NA
CDR3aa: CASSQATNQPQHF
CDR3nt: TGTGCCAGCAGCCAGGCCACCAATCAGCCCCAGCATTTT

d_gene: TRBD1
v_gene: TRBV2
j_gene: TRBJ1-1
abundance: NA
CDR3aa: CASRPQGGSAEAFF
CDR3nt: TGTGCCAGCAGGCCACAGGGGGGAAGCGCTGAAGCTTTCTTT

d_gene: NA
v_gene: TRBV30
j_gene: TRBJ1-3
abundance: NA
CDR3aa: CAYTLSGNTIYF
CDR3nt: TGTGCCTACACCCTCTCTGGAAACACCATATATTTT

d_gene: NA
v_gene: TRBV4-1
j_gene: TRBJ1-5
abundance: NA
CDR3aa: CASSQDPVRPQHF
CDR3nt: TGCGCCAGCAGCCAAGATCCTGTCCGGCCCCAGCATTTT

d_gene: TRBD1
v_gene: TRBV9
j_gene: TRBJ2-7
abundance: few
CDR3aa: CASSEGQGSYEQYF
CDR3nt: TGTGCCAGCAGCGAGGGACAGGGCTCCTACGAGCAGTACTTC

d_gene: NA
v_gene: TRBV9
j_gene: TRBJ2-1
abundance: NA
CDR3aa: CASSVEAGLNYEQFF
CDR3nt: TGTGCCAGCAGCGTAGAGGCGGGGCTGAACTATGAGCAGTTCTTC

d_gene: NA
v_gene: TRBV12-3/TRBV12-4
j_gene: TRBJ2-7
abundance: NA
CDR3aa: CASSLTSYEQYF
CDR3nt: TGTGCCAGCAGTTTGACAAGCTACGAGCAGTACTTC

d_gene: NA
v_gene: TRBV12-3/TRBV12-4
j_gene: TRBJ1-2
abundance: once
CDR3aa: CASSLSGSRGYTF
CDR3nt: TGTGCCAGCAGTTTGAGTGGCTCGCGTGGCTACACCTTC

d_gene: NA
v_gene: TRBV20-1
j_gene: TRBJ1-6
abundance: few
CDR3aa: CSASGGNNSPLHF
CDR3nt: TGCAGTGCTAGTGGGGGTAATAATTCACCCCTCCACTTT

d_gene: NA
v_gene: TRBV7-9
j_gene: TRBJ1-2
abundance: NA
CDR3aa: CASSFTGDYGYTF
CDR3nt: TGTGCCAGCAGCTTTACAGGAGACTATGGCTACACCTTC

d_gene: NA
v_gene: TRBV6-5
j_gene: TRBJ1-1
abundance: NA
CDR3aa: CASSLQDPNTEAFF
CDR3nt: TGTGCCAGCAGCCTACAGGATCCGAACACTGAAGCTTTCTTT

d_gene: TRBD1
v_gene: TRBV5-4
j_gene: TRBJ1-1
abundance: NA
CDR3aa: CASSSTGINTEAFF
CDR3nt: TGTGCCAGCAGCTCGACAGGGATAAACACTGAAGCTTTCTTT

d_gene: NA
v_gene: TRBV28
j_gene: TRBJ1-1
abundance: NA
CDR3aa: CATHSLTNTEAFF
CDR3nt: TGTGCCACCCACAGTCTGACAAACACTGAAGCTTTCTTT

d_gene: TRBD1
v_gene: TRBV5-5
j_gene: TRBJ1-2
abundance: NA
CDR3aa: CASSARDRASLNYGYTF
CDR3nt: TGTGCCAGCAGCGCCCGGGACAGGGCCTCTCTTAACTATGGCTACACCTTC

d_gene: TRBD2
v_gene: TRBV19
j_gene: TRBJ2-1
abundance: NA
CDR3aa: CASTLAGGPNEQFF
CDR3nt: TGTGCCAGTACTCTAGCGGGAGGGCCAAATGAGCAGTTCTTC

d_gene: TRBD2
v_gene: TRBV6-5
j_gene: TRBJ2-7
abundance: NA
CDR3aa: CASSYALAGVRHEQYF
CDR3nt: TGTGCCAGCAGTTACGCACTAGCGGGAGTTAGACACGAGCAGTACTTC

d_gene: NA
v_gene: TRBV19
j_gene: TRBJ2-1
abundance: NA
CDR3aa: CASNPGDYNEQFF
CDR3nt: TGTGCCAGTAATCCAGGCGACTACAATGAGCAGTTCTTC

d_gene: TRBD2
v_gene: TRBV11-3
j_gene: TRBJ2-3
abundance: NA
CDR3aa: CASSPGTTLGTDTQYF
CDR3nt: TGTGCCAGCAGCCCCGGGACTACCCTCGGCACAGATACGCAGTATTTT

d_gene: NA
v_gene: TRBV5-8
j_gene: TRBJ1-4
abundance: NA
CDR3aa: CASSLGRGPNEKLFF
CDR3nt: TGTGCCAGCAGCCTCGGTCGGGGCCCTAATGAAAAACTGTTTTTT

d_gene: NA
v_gene: TRBV7-9
j_gene: TRBJ2-7
abundance: NA
CDR3aa: CASSRDQGHDEQYF
CDR3nt: TGTGCCAGCAGCAGGGACCAGGGGCACGACGAGCAGTACTTC

d_gene: NA
v_gene: TRBV7-2
j_gene: TRBJ1-1
abundance: NA
CDR3aa: CASSPGLYTEAFF
CDR3nt: TGTGCCAGCAGCCCCGGGTTATACACTGAAGCTTTCTTT

d_gene: TRBD1
v_gene: TRBV5-6
j_gene: TRBJ1-4
abundance: NA
CDR3aa: CASSYSGTANEKLFF
CDR3nt: TGTGCCAGCAGCTACAGCGGGACAGCAAATGAAAAACTGTTTTTT

d_gene: NA
v_gene: TRBV27
j_gene: TRBJ2-5
abundance: NA
CDR3aa: CASSTDNQETQYF
CDR3nt: TGTGCCAGCAGTACGGACAATCAAGAGACCCAGTACTTC

d_gene: TRBD1
v_gene: TRBV9
j_gene: TRBJ2-5
abundance: NA
CDR3aa: CASSPTLDRGFRETQYF
CDR3nt: TGTGCCAGCAGCCCAACGCTGGACAGGGGCTTTCGGGAGACCCAGTACTTC

d_gene: NA
v_gene: TRBV27
j_gene: TRBJ1-1
abundance: NA
CDR3aa: CASSFSKGTYTEAFF
CDR3nt: TGTGCCAGCAGTTTTTCAAAGGGTACTTACACTGAAGCTTTCTTT

d_gene: NA
v_gene: TRBV18
j_gene: TRBJ1-1
abundance: NA
CDR3aa: CASSPLGTANTEAFF
CDR3nt: TGTGCCAGCTCACCGCTAGGGACGGCGAACACTGAAGCTTTCTTT

d_gene: NA
v_gene: TRBV28
j_gene: TRBJ2-3
abundance: NA
CDR3aa: CASSIGSQPDTQYF
CDR3nt: TGTGCCAGCAGTATCGGGAGTCAGCCAGATACGCAGTATTTT

d_gene: NA
v_gene: TRBV30
j_gene: TRBJ1-3
abundance: NA
CDR3aa: CAWGRDPGNTIYF
CDR3nt: TGTGCCTGGGGACGGGACCCGGGGAACACCATATATTTT

d_gene: NA
v_gene: TRBV7-2
j_gene: TRBJ2-1
abundance: NA
CDR3aa: CASSLKTVSFYNEQFF
CDR3nt: TGTGCCAGCAGCTTAAAGACAGTGAGCTTTTACAATGAGCAGTTCTTC

d_gene: TRBD1
v_gene: TRBV29-1
j_gene: TRBJ2-7
abundance: NA
CDR3aa: CSAVTGTGEFEQYF
CDR3nt: TGCAGTGCGGTGACCGGGACAGGGGAGTTCGAGCAGTACTTC

d_gene: TRBD2
v_gene: TRBV7-3
j_gene: TRBJ2-7
abundance: NA
CDR3aa: CASSLTGTSGYEQYF
CDR3nt: TGTGCCAGCAGCTTAACCGGGACTAGCGGCTACGAGCAGTACTTC

d_gene: NA
v_gene: TRBV6-5
j_gene: TRBJ1-3
abundance: once
CDR3aa: CASSYMAGLSGNTIYF
CDR3nt: TGTGCCAGCAGTTACATGGCAGGGCTCTCTGGAAACACCATATATTTT

d_gene: NA
v_gene: TRBV9
j_gene: TRBJ2-3
abundance: NA
CDR3aa: CASSVDRLDTQYF
CDR3nt: TGTGCCAGCAGCGTAGACCGGTTAGATACGCAGTATTTT

d_gene: NA
v_gene: TRBV19
j_gene: TRBJ1-5
abundance: few
CDR3aa: CASSNYRVPANQPQHF
CDR3nt: TGTGCCAGTTCCAATTACAGGGTCCCGGCCAATCAGCCCCAGCATTTT

d_gene: NA
v_gene: TRBV27
j_gene: TRBJ1-6
abundance: once
CDR3aa: CASSWGRDSPLHF
CDR3nt: TGTGCCAGCTCCTGGGGAAGGGATTCACCCCTCCACTTT

d_gene: NA
v_gene: TRBV7-9
j_gene: TRBJ2-7
abundance: NA
CDR3aa: CASSPGWSGPTYEQYF
CDR3nt: TGTGCCAGCAGCCCAGGGTGGAGCGGGCCTACCTACGAGCAGTACTTC

d_gene: NA
v_gene: TRBV7-9
j_gene: TRBJ2-3
abundance: NA
CDR3aa: CASRKTGDTDTQYF
CDR3nt: TGTGCCAGCAGAAAAACGGGCGACACAGATACGCAGTATTTT

d_gene: NA
v_gene: TRBV10-3
j_gene: TRBJ1-4
abundance: NA
CDR3aa: CAISESLQGVEKLFF
CDR3nt: TGTGCCATCAGTGAGTCACTACAGGGTGTGGAAAAACTGTTTTTT

d_gene: TRBD2
v_gene: TRBV23-1
j_gene: TRBJ2-3
abundance: NA
CDR3aa: CASSQLIAGGGTDTQYF
CDR3nt: TGCGCCAGCAGTCAATTGATAGCGGGAGGGGGCACAGATACGCAGTATTTT

d_gene: NA
v_gene: TRBV7-2
j_gene: TRBJ1-2
abundance: NA
CDR3aa: CASSLALPGSDGYTF
CDR3nt: TGTGCCAGCAGCTTAGCGCTCCCAGGTTCCGATGGCTACACCTTC

d_gene: NA
v_gene: TRBV27
j_gene: TRBJ2-7
abundance: NA
CDR3aa: CASGHPSGIDRGYEQYF
CDR3nt: TGTGCCAGTGGCCACCCCTCGGGCATAGATAGGGGCTACGAGCAGTACTTC

d_gene: NA
v_gene: TRBV30
j_gene: TRBJ1-4
abundance: NA
CDR3aa: CAWSIRESEKLFF
CDR3nt: TGTGCCTGGAGTATCAGGGAATCCGAAAAACTGTTTTTT

d_gene: NA
v_gene: TRBV5-1
j_gene: TRBJ1-1
abundance: NA
CDR3aa: CASSLRRANTEAFF
CDR3nt: TGCGCCAGCAGCTTGAGGCGGGCAAACACTGAAGCTTTCTTT

d_gene: NA
v_gene: TRBV18
j_gene: TRBJ2-7
abundance: NA
CDR3aa: CASSRTGSLSYEQYF
CDR3nt: TGTGCCAGCTCACGAACAGGGTCCCTCTCCTACGAGCAGTACTTC

d_gene: NA
v_gene: TRBV3-1/TRBV3-2
j_gene: TRBJ1-2
abundance: NA
CDR3aa: CASSQDPRGYTF
CDR3nt: TGTGCCAGCAGCCAAGATCCACGAGGCTACACCTTC

d_gene: TRBD2
v_gene: TRBV6-5
j_gene: TRBJ2-1
abundance: once
CDR3aa: CVSRRLAGDDEQFF
CDR3nt: TGTGTCAGCAGAAGACTAGCGGGAGACGATGAGCAGTTCTTC

d_gene: NA
v_gene: TRBV2
j_gene: TRBJ1-4
abundance: NA
CDR3aa: CASRRDDEKLFF
CDR3nt: TGTGCCAGCAGAAGGGATGATGAAAAACTGTTTTTT

d_gene: NA
v_gene: TRBV15
j_gene: TRBJ1-2
abundance: NA
CDR3aa: CATSLGSGDAYGYTF
CDR3nt: TGTGCCACCAGCCTAGGATCCGGAGATGCCTATGGCTACACCTTC

d_gene: NA
v_gene: TRBV3-1/TRBV3-2
j_gene: TRBJ1-1
abundance: once
CDR3aa: CASRDTMGTEAFF
CDR3nt: TGTGCCAGTAGGGACACCATGGGGACTGAAGCTTTCTTT

d_gene: NA
v_gene: TRBV19
j_gene: TRBJ2-2
abundance: NA
CDR3aa: CASSTGPGKWAGELFF
CDR3nt: TGTGCCAGTAGTACAGGGCCCGGGAAGTGGGCCGGGGAGCTGTTTTTT

d_gene: NA
v_gene: TRBV9
j_gene: TRBJ2-2
abundance: once
CDR3aa: CASSGGGRGLGVAGELFF
CDR3nt: TGTGCCAGCAGCGGGGGTGGACGCGGGCTTGGTGTCGCCGGGGAGCTGTTTTTT